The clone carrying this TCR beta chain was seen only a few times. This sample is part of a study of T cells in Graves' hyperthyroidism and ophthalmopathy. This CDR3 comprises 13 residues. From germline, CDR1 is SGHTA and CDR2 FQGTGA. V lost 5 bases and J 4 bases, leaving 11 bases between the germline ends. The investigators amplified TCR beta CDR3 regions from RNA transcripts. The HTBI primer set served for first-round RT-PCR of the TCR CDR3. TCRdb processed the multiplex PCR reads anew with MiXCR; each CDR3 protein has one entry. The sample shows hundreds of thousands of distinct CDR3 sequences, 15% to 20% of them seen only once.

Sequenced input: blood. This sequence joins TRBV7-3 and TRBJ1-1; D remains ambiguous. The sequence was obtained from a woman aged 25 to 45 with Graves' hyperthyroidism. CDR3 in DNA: TGTGCCAGCAGCCCTTGGGGTGGCACTGAAGCTTTCTTT. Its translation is CASSPWGGTEAFF.